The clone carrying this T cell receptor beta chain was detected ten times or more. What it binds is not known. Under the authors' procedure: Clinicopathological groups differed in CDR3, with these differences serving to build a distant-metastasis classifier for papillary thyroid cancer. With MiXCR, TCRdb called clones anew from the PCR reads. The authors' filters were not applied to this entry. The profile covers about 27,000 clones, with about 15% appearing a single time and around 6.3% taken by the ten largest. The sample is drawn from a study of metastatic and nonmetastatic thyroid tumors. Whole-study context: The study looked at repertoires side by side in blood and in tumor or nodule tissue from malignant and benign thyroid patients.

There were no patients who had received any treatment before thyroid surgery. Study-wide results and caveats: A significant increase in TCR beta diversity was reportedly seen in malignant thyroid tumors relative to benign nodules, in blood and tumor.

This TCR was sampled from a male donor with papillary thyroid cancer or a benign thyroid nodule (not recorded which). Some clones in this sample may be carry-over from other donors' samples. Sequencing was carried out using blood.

The CDR3 loop reads CASSPTGLLGETQYF. The CDR3 DNA reads TGTGCCAGCAGCCCGACAGGGCTTTTAGGAGAGACCCAGTACTTC. This chain uses TRBV11-1 with TRBJ2-5, with 7 positions matching TRBD1. The junction had 10 bases not matched to a gene; V was cut back by 5 bases and J by 4 bases. The germline V gene has CDR1 SGHAT and CDR2 FQDESV (reference sequence). The CDR3 has 15 amino acids.